Below are 29 T cell receptor beta chains sequenced from a single sample in a study of shared clonotypes between healthy human individuals. Naive CD8 isolation took CD45RO-negative cells positively selected for CCR7 and excluded terminally differentiated effector memory CD45RA+ cells. Repertoires were generated with immunoSEQ multiplex PCR, while TCRdb's copy carries only in-frame clones and drops some. Of approximately 2,200,000 clones in the sample, about 92% were seen once. Specimen: naive CD8+ T cells from PBMCs. The receptors come from a man aged 18 to 30 in good health. Some clones in this sample may be carry-over from other donors' samples.

The rearrangement joins TRBV7-8 to TRBJ1-1; D remains ambiguous. CDR3 size: 13 residues. The ends were cut back, 2 bases at V and 7 bases at J, with 11 bases in the middle. CDR1 SGHVS and CDR2 FQNEAQ come from the germline V gene. CDR3 DNA: TGTGCCAGCAGCTTAAGTTCGGCGGTTGAAGCTTTCTTT. Its protein product is CASSLSSAVEAFF.

This clone was detected only once. This sample also contains other DNA sequences that code for the same CDR3. The chain couples TRBV5-4 to TRBJ2-7, with D tentatively TRBD1 or TRBD2 (5 bases each). Germline CDR1 SGHNT, CDR2 YYREEE (reference sequence). This CDR3 region has 13 residues. V lost 4 bases and J lost 1, with 9 bases in between. For the CDR3, the DNA is TGTGCCAGCAGCGGGGACCGGTCCTACGAGCAGTACTTC. Amino acids: CASSGDRSYEQYF.

The chain joins TRBV11-2 to TRBJ2-1; 9 nucleotides agree with TRBD2. The V gene's germline CDR1 is SGHAT and CDR2 FQNNGV. The CDR3 extends over 16 amino acids. J gave up 4 bases and V 4 bases, and 8 bases lay outside the gene matches. CDR3 bases: TGTGCCAGCAGCTCGGGGGGACTAGCCCTATACAATGAGCAGTTCTTC. As protein: CASSSGGLALYNEQFF.

This clone was counted once. The CDR3 nucleotides are TGCAGCGTTGAAATCAGGATGACAAATGAGCAGTTCTTC. It codes for CSVEIRMTNEQFF. The chain joins TRBV29-1 to TRBJ2-1; D gene unclear. This CDR3 has 13 residues. Germline assignment: CDR1 SQVTM and CDR2 ANQGSEA. V was cut by 2 bases and J by 7 bases, with 12 bases left in between.

The chain joins TRBV7-9 to TRBJ2-7; D is undetermined. The germline CDR1 and CDR2 sequences are SEHNR and FQNEAQ (reference sequence). This CDR3 spans 16 amino acids. Trimming removed 5 bases from V and 2 bases from J, with 19 bases in between. In DNA form, the CDR3 reads TGTGCCAGCAGCACAACGGTTAACCAGCCTACCTACGAGCAGTACTTC. This sequence encodes CASSTTVNQPTYEQYF.

The rearrangement uses TRBV27 and TRBJ2-1; D gene unclear. The CDR3 totals 14 residues. The germline CDR1 and CDR2 sequences are MNHEY and SMNVEV (reference sequence). V lost 8 bases and J 3 bases, leaving 14 bases between the germline ends. In DNA form, the CDR3 reads TGTGCCAGCGTCCCAGCAGGAGTCTACAATGAGCAGTTCTTC. Translation: CASVPAGVYNEQFF.

The chain employs TRBV4-1 and TRBJ1-5; no clear D gene. CDR3 length: 14 amino acids. Germline-derived CDR1 and CDR2 are MGHRA and YSYEKL. V lost 8 bases to trimming and J lost 4 bases, with 15 bases between them. The CDR3 sequence: CASAAVGRNQPQHF. As DNA, the CDR3 is TGCGCCAGCGCGGCGGTGGGCCGTAATCAGCCCCAGCATTTT.

V and J are TRBV9 and TRBJ2-1, with 8 bases identical to TRBD2. The CDR3 extends over 16 amino acids. J gave up 6 bases and V 4 bases, and 12 bases lay outside the gene matches. The germline gives CDR1 SGDLS, CDR2 YYNGEE. The CDR3 DNA sequence: TGTGCCAGCAGCCCCCTTCGCGGGAGGAGCCCCAATGAGCAGTTCTTC. It codes for CASSPLRGRSPNEQFF. Based on the CDR3 plus reference TRBV9 and TRBJ2-1, the full variable domain is DSGVTQTPKHLITATGQRVTLRCSPRSGDLSVYWYQQSLDQGLQFLIQYYNGEERAKGNILERFSAQQFPDLHSELNLSSLELGDSALYFCASSPLRGRSPNEQFFGPGTRLTVL.

The chain joins TRBV10-2 to TRBJ2-1; the D is unclear. V dropped 8 bases and J dropped 4 bases, with 12 bases sitting between them. CDR3 length: 13 amino acids. Germline V lookup: CDR1 WSHSY, CDR2 SAAADI. The CDR3 bases are TGCGCCAGCCAGGACGGTTCATACAATGAGCAGTTCTTC. Translated, it gives CASQDGSYNEQFF.

The chain uses TRBV4-1 and TRBJ1-5; D might be TRBD1 (6 bases). Trimming took off 1 base at V and 4 bases at J, with 11 bases between the two ends. Germline CDR1 and CDR2: MGHRA and YSYEKL. The CDR3 contains 15 residues. CDR3 in DNA: TGCGCCAGCAGCCAAGTCGAAGGGGGGAATCAGCCCCAGCATTTT. Translation: CASSQVEGGNQPQHF.

The chain joins TRBV30 to TRBJ1-1; D gene unclear. The germline V gene encodes CDR1 GTSNPN and CDR2 SVGIG (reference sequence). The CDR3 length is 15 residues. The germline V and J ends were trimmed by 0 bases and 5 bases, with 16 bases remaining between them. The DNA for the CDR3 is TGTGCCTGGAGTGTATTATTGGCATCCTTTACTGAAGCTTTCTTT. Translation: CAWSVLLASFTEAFF.

Concerning this clone itself: Other nucleotide sequences in the sample specify the same CDR3. V and J are TRBV7-9 and TRBJ2-1; 7 nucleotides line up with TRBD2. The V gene end was trimmed by 2 bases and the J gene end by 8 bases; junction bases not matched to a gene: 0. Germline values: CDR1 SEHNR, CDR2 FQNEAQ (reference sequence). The length of the CDR3 is 12 residues. CDR3 residues: CASSLRGDEQFF. The CDR3 DNA reads TGTGCCAGCAGCTTACGGGGGGATGAGCAGTTCTTC.

The chain links TRBV27 to TRBJ2-1; D gene ambiguous. CDR1 and CDR2 from the germline V gene are MNHEY and SMNVEV (reference sequence). The CDR3 extends over 12 amino acids. The germline V and J ends were trimmed by 6 bases and 8 bases, with 11 bases remaining between them. CDR3 amino acids: CASRTGWDEQFF. CDR3 nucleotides: TGTGCCAGCAGGACCGGCTGGGATGAGCAGTTCTTC.

CDR3 DNA sequence: TGTGCCAGCAGTGCCGGGATTGAACAGTTCTTC. Translating gives CASSAGIEQFF. The V gene is TRBV27, the J gene TRBJ2-1; D might be TRBD2 (5 bases). The CDR3 extends over 11 amino acids. V lost 5 bases and J 13 bases, leaving 12 bases between the germline ends. The germline V gene encodes CDR1 MNHEY and CDR2 SMNVEV (reference sequence).

The J gene is TRBJ2-1, the V gene TRBV7-9; D gene ambiguous. Trimming pared 1 base from V and 0 bases from J, leaving 7 bases between. The CDR3 is 15 amino acids. Germline CDR1 and CDR2: SEHNR and FQNEAQ (reference sequence). CDR3 region: CASSLGESSYNEQFF. CDR3 DNA: TGTGCCAGCAGCTTAGGAGAGAGCTCCTACAATGAGCAGTTCTTC.

The V and J genes are TRBV29-1 and TRBJ1-3; D unclear. The CDR3 loop spans 12 amino acids. V dropped 1 base and J dropped 1 base, with 2 bases sitting between them. The germline gives CDR1 SQVTM, CDR2 ANQGSEA. This chain's CDR3 is CSVEVSGNTIYF. CDR3 DNA: TGCAGCGTTGAAGTTTCTGGAAACACCATATATTTT.

The CDR3 DNA reads TGTGCCAGCAGTCCGGACGACAGGGGGTCAGATACGCAGTATTTT. Its protein product is CASSPDDRGSDTQYF. The V call is TRBV2, the J call TRBJ2-3; the match to TRBD1 covers 9 bases. Germline lookup yields CDR1 SNHLY and CDR2 FYNNEI. With 5 bases clipped from V and 4 bases from J, the junction kept 7 bases outside the gene matches. This CDR3 spans 15 amino acids.

The V gene is TRBV19, the J gene TRBJ2-7; TRBD2 aligns across 7 bases. The V and J ends lost 5 bases and 5 bases, in that order; junction bases with no gene match: 12. Germline assignment: CDR1 LNHDA and CDR2 SQIVND (reference sequence). There are 15 residues in the CDR3. The DNA for the CDR3 is TGTGCCAGTAGTGAGCGGACTAGTGGTAACCACGAGCAGTACTTC. Amino acid sequence: CASSERTSGNHEQYF. Using reference TRBV19 and TRBJ2-7 for the parts outside the CDR3, the full variable domain is DGGITQSPKYLFRKEGQNVTLSCEQNLNHDAMYWYRQDPGQGLRLIYYSQIVNDFQKGDIAEGYSVSREKKESFPLTVTSAQKNPTAFYLCASSERTSGNHEQYFGPGTRLTVT.

The genes are TRBV29-1 and TRBJ2-1, with 9 bases identical to TRBD2. The CDR3 spans 15 residues. After removal of 1 base from V and 3 bases from J, the junction contained 4 bases not matched to a gene. CDR1 and CDR2 (germline): SQVTM, ANQGSEA. CDR3 nucleotides: TGCAGCGTTGAAGGACTAGCGGCCAGCTACAATGAGCAGTTCTTC. Protein: CSVEGLAASYNEQFF.

This clone was seen more than once but under ten times. The rearrangement links TRBV11-1 to TRBJ1-1; D gene ambiguous. Trimming removed 3 bases from V and 5 bases from J, with 10 bases in between. The germline V gene has CDR1 SGHAT and CDR2 FQDESV (reference sequence). This CDR3 has 13 residues. CDR3 loop: CASSFFRGTEAFF. CDR3 coding DNA: TGTGCCAGCAGCTTCTTCCGGGGAACTGAAGCTTTCTTT.

Note on this clone: Additional DNA sequences in this sample encode the identical CDR3. This chain joins TRBV28 and TRBJ2-7; 9 bases are shared with TRBD1. The CDR3 covers 13 residues. J was trimmed by 4 bases and V by 2 bases; bases with no gene match: 0. The germline gives CDR1 MDHEN, CDR2 SYDVKM. This CDR3 is CASSLGQGYEQYF. Written as DNA, the CDR3 is TGTGCCAGCAGTTTAGGACAGGGGTACGAGCAGTACTTC.

This rearrangement joins TRBV10-3 to TRBJ2-7; possibly TRBD2 for D (5 bases). CDR1 and CDR2 (germline): ENHRY, SYGVKD. The CDR3 length is 13 residues. Trimming took off 0 bases at V and 4 bases at J, with 7 bases between the two ends. The CDR3 nucleotides are TGTGCCATCAGTGAGTCGGGCGGGTACGAGCAGTACTTC. Translated: CAISESGGYEQYF.

The chain uses TRBV28 and TRBJ2-2, with 7 nucleotides matching TRBD2. Trimming removed 1 base from V and 6 bases from J; junction bases left unmatched: 2. The CDR3 is 14 amino acids. Germline V gene lookup returns CDR1 MDHEN and CDR2 SYDVKM. The DNA for the CDR3 is TGTGCCAGCAGTTTATTACGGGGGGCCGGGGAGCTGTTTTTT. This gives the protein CASSLLRGAGELFF.

Concerning this clone: Other DNA sequences from this sample encode an identical CDR3 as well. This sequence joins TRBV9 and TRBJ2-1; tentatively, D is TRBD2 (6 bases). Trimming took 0 bases from V and 10 from J, leaving 11 bases between them. The germline gives CDR1 SGDLS, CDR2 YYNGEE. There are 13 residues in the CDR3. Here the CDR3 reads CASSVGGSGEQFF. The DNA for the CDR3 is TGTGCCAGCAGCGTAGGGGGTAGCGGAGAGCAGTTCTTC.

The CDR3 DNA reads as TGTGCCAGCAGCTTAGCGTCGGGGGGAAGAAGGGGCTACGAGCAGTACTTC. Translated: CASSLASGGRRGYEQYF. The chain has TRBV7-9 and TRBJ2-7, with 7 bases fitting TRBD2. The germline gives CDR1 SEHNR, CDR2 FQNEAQ (reference sequence). The ends lost 0 bases at V and 3 bases at J; junction bases unmatched: 11. The CDR3 spans 17 residues.

CDR3: CASSFRVDEQYF. Here the CDR3 DNA reads TGTGCCAGCAGCTTCAGGGTAGACGAGCAGTACTTC. V gene TRBV7-9 combines with J gene TRBJ2-7, with D possibly being TRBD1 (5 bases). CDR1 is SEHNR, CDR2 FQNEAQ, per germline (reference sequence). CDR3 length equals 12 residues. V lost 3 bases and J 5 bases, leaving 8 bases between the germline ends.

This sequence joins TRBV7-9 and TRBJ2-7; D may be TRBD1 (6 bases). The length of the CDR3 is 15 residues. Trimming left V 5 bases short and J 2 bases short, with 16 bases between. Germline V gives CDR1 SEHNR, CDR2 FQNEAQ (reference sequence). The CDR3 DNA is TGTGCCAGCAGCACGCCCCGGACAGAAGCCTACGAGCAGTACTTC. Translated: CASSTPRTEAYEQYF.

This clone came up once. DNA of the CDR3: TGTGCCAGCAGTGAAAGGAACACCTACTATGGCTACACCTTC. It is translated as CASSERNTYYGYTF. The chain is built from TRBV6-1 and TRBJ1-2; D gene ambiguous. There are 14 residues in the CDR3. Germline V gives CDR1 MNHNS, CDR2 SASEGT. Trimming stripped 2 bases from V and 3 bases from J, with 10 bases between.

This chain links TRBV29-1 with TRBJ2-7; 10 bases map to TRBD1. Germline-derived CDR1 and CDR2 are SQVTM and ANQGSEA. V dropped 6 bases and J dropped 3; count of bases not matched to a gene: 14. The CDR3 has 16 residues. Here the CDR3 reads CSVVPGQGISGYEQYF. CDR3 DNA sequence: TGCAGCGTCGTCCCGGGACAGGGGATTTCGGGCTACGAGCAGTACTTC.